The 2 T cell receptor beta chains below were found in one sample sequenced in a study of blood T cell repertoires in COVID-19. Method: immunoSEQ multiplex PCR; TCRdb's copy keeps in-frame clones and lacks some. The top ten clones hold approximately 2% of a sample with around 280,000 clones, approximately 83% of them seen once. Sequenced material: peripheral blood. The receptor set was obtained from a woman in her thirties who had recovered from COVID-19.

The chain combines TRBV5-4 with TRBJ2-1; maybe TRBD1 (6 bases). Germline V gene data show CDR1 as SGHNT and CDR2 as YYREEE (reference sequence). This CDR3 contains 14 residues. The ends were cut back, 2 bases at V and 5 bases at J, with 11 bases in the middle. The CDR3 is CASSLASGDNEQFF. CDR3 nucleotide sequence: TGTGCCAGCAGCTTAGCGTCAGGGGACAATGAGCAGTTCTTC.

In the case of this clone: This sample includes further DNA sequences coding for the same CDR3. This chain links TRBV10-3 with TRBJ1-1, with 9 positions matching TRBD1. V was pared by 5 bases and J by 1 base, with 2 bases of the junction left unmatched. The CDR3 extends over 14 amino acids. In germline, CDR1 is ENHRY, CDR2 SYGVKD. The CDR3 region has the DNA TGTGCCATCAGTCCGGGACAGGGGAACACTGAAGCTTTCTTT. It translates to CAISPGQGNTEAFF.